This T cell receptor (beta chain) stems from a study (dated by TCRdb to between 2011 and 2013). About this clonotype: What this receptor recognizes is not known. Nothing much larger sits one base from this clone, and base qualities are not available.

For sequencing, an Illumina Genome Analyzer IIx was employed. TCRdb reprocessing: public reads trimmed at Q25 with fastp, clones called with MiXCR, in-frame beta chains kept. Duplicate CDR3 protein sequences are folded into a single record with the most common DNA and genes. Recorded for this sample are about 7,000 distinct CDR3 sequences; around 32% of them occurred a single time. The ten most abundant clones make up around a fifth of the sample. As encoded in the germline V gene, CDR1 is SGHVS while CDR2 is FNYEAQ. Its CDR3 holds 13 amino acids, cysteine through phenylalanine. Of the read, only the CDR3 DNA is kept; its 39 bases are in frame from base 1. Deletion took 1 base off V and 12 bases off J, with a span of 15 bases between the germline ends.

The V and J segments used are TRBV7-6 and TRBJ1-2; a tentative D match to TRBD1 spans 5 bases. This clonotype was obtained from a human donor. The sample comprised blood. The CDR3 sequence is CASSLDYGTGNTF. Here is the DNA: TGTGCCAGCAGCTTAGATTATGGGACGGGGAACACCTTC.